This passage covers 21 T cell receptor beta chains from one sample sequenced in a study of cytomegalovirus exposure and HLA in healthy donors. PCR amplification relied on 60 Vbeta primers (plus 13 Jbeta primers). Libraries were prepared by immunoSEQ multiplex PCR; TCRdb keeps only in-frame clonotypes and omits some of them. The top ten clones hold about 3.8% of a sample with some 150,000 clones, 60% to 85% of them seen once. The sample consisted of PBMCs. These receptors came from a man between 25 and 39 years old in good health and CMV-seropositive.

V usage is TRBV2 and J usage is TRBJ2-7, with 8 bases identical to TRBD2. V trimming: 3 bases; J trimming: 6 bases; junction bases outside the gene matches: 4. The CDR3 covers 13 residues. Looked up from germline, CDR1 is SNHLY and CDR2 is FYNNEI. The DNA of the CDR3 is TGTGCCAGCAGTGATGCCCGGGAGGGCGAGCAGTACTTC. Protein sequence: CASSDAREGEQYF.

The V gene is TRBV30, the J gene TRBJ2-5; 8 nucleotides line up with TRBD1. With 0 bases clipped from V and 5 bases from J, the junction kept 23 bases outside the gene matches. Per the germline V gene, CDR1 is GTSNPN and CDR2 is SVGIG (reference sequence). This CDR3 contains 20 residues. CDR3: CAWSVVWDRKITSSLETQYF. The CDR3 bases are TGTGCCTGGAGTGTTGTGTGGGACAGGAAAATAACTAGTTCTCTTGAGACCCAGTACTTC.

The gene calls are TRBV5-1 and TRBJ2-3; D might be TRBD1 (5 bases). Trimming cost V 0 bases and J 1 base, with 9 bases left between them. Germline V lookup: CDR1 SGHRS, CDR2 YFSETQ. This CDR3 is 15 amino acids long. This CDR3 reads CASSLAGPGTDTQYF. The CDR3 DNA is TGCGCCAGCAGCTTGGCAGGGCCGGGCACAGATACGCAGTATTTT.

The chain is built from TRBV29-1 and TRBJ2-7; tentatively, D is TRBD1 (5 bases). V lost 1 base and J lost 3, with 7 bases in between. The CDR3 loop spans 12 amino acids. The germline gives CDR1 SQVTM, CDR2 ANQGSEA. The CDR3 coding sequence is TGCAGCGTTGAAGTCAGGGACTACGAGCAGTACTTC. It is translated as CSVEVRDYEQYF.

The genes are TRBV7-6 and TRBJ2-2; weak D call: TRBD2 (7 bases). Germline CDR1 reads SGHVS; CDR2 reads FNYEAQ. V was cut by 5 bases and J by 4 bases, with 20 bases left in between. This CDR3 comprises 17 residues. The CDR3 region is CASSAGASLAFTGELFF. The DNA for the CDR3 is TGTGCCAGCAGCGCGGGGGCCTCCCTCGCCTTCACCGGGGAGCTGTTTTTT.

The rearrangement uses TRBV5-4 and TRBJ1-1; 9 bases are shared with TRBD1. Germline CDR1 is SGHNT and CDR2 is YYREEE (reference sequence). The length of the CDR3 is 13 residues. V dropped 9 bases and J dropped 6; count of bases not matched to a gene: 9. CDR3 nucleotides: TGTGCCACTGAAACAGGGGGCGTCGCTGAAGCTTTCTTT. Translating it yields CATETGGVAEAFF. Filled out from reference TRBV5-4 and TRBJ1-1, the complete variable domain reads ETGVTQSPTHLIKTRGQQVTLRCSSQSGHNTVSWYQQALGQGPQFIFQYYREEENGRGNFPPRFSGLQFPNYSSELNVNALELDDSALYLCATETGGVAEAFFGQGTRLTVV.

This chain uses TRBV5-1 with TRBJ2-3, with 7 bases that match TRBD1. The germline CDR1 and CDR2 sequences are SGHRS and YFSETQ. The CDR3 covers 16 residues. J lost 1 base, V lost 4 bases, and 9 bases had no gene match. Written as DNA, the CDR3 is TGCGCCAGCAGCGCATACAGGGGCCAAGGCACAGATACGCAGTATTTT. Its protein is CASSAYRGQGTDTQYF. Complete variable domain (other parts from reference TRBV5-1 and TRBJ2-3): KAGVTQTPRYLIKTRGQQVTLSCSPISGHRSVSWYQQTPGQGLQFLFEYFSETQRNKGNFPGRFSGRQFSNSRSEMNVSTLELGDSALYLCASSAYRGQGTDTQYFGPGTRLTVL.

Here the CDR3 reads CASSGGNTIYF. CDR3 in DNA: TGTGCCAGCAGCGGCGGAAACACCATATATTTT. The chain carries TRBV7-2 and TRBJ1-3; the D is unclear. The ends were cut back, 5 bases at V and 4 bases at J, with 3 bases in the middle. Germline lookup yields CDR1 SGHTA and CDR2 FQGNSA. The CDR3 has 11 residues. Full variable domain (rest looked up from reference TRBV7-2 and TRBJ1-3): GAGVSQSPSNKVTEKGKDVELRCDPISGHTALYWYRQSLGQGLEFLIYFQGNSAPDKSGLPSDRFSAERTGGSVSTLTIQRTQQEDSAVYLCASSGGNTIYFGEGSWLTVV.

The chain employs TRBV5-8 and TRBJ1-5; TRBD1 agrees at 7 bases. Germline loops: CDR1 SGHTS, CDR2 YDEGEE. This CDR3 contains 16 residues. V lost 3 bases and J lost 4; bases outside the gene matches: 10. The CDR3 DNA follows: TGTGCCAGCAGCTCTCGGACAGGAGGGTGGAATCAGCCCCAGCATTTT. Its translation: CASSSRTGGWNQPQHF.

V is TRBV10-2 and J is TRBJ1-1; D unresolved. V lost 5 bases to trimming and J lost 3 bases, with 4 bases between them. The CDR3 has 11 residues. From germline, CDR1 is WSHSY and CDR2 SAAADI. DNA for the CDR3: TGCGCCAGCAGTTCCTACACTGAAGCTTTCTTT. Its translation is CASSSYTEAFF.

This sequence joins TRBV5-6 and TRBJ2-1; D is undetermined. The CDR3 covers 11 residues. The germline V and J ends were trimmed by 0 bases and 12 bases, with 7 bases remaining between them. From germline, CDR1 is SGHDT and CDR2 YYEEEE. The CDR3 loop reads CASSLDLVQFF. The CDR3 DNA is TGTGCCAGCAGCTTGGACCTAGTGCAGTTCTTC. Variable domain in full (rest from reference TRBV5-6 and TRBJ2-1): DAGVTQSPTHLIKTRGQQVTLRCSPKSGHDTVSWYQQALGQGPQFIFQYYEEEERQRGNFPDRFSGHQFPNYSSELNVNALLLGDSALYLCASSLDLVQFFGPGTRLTVL.

The chain employs TRBV7-9 and TRBJ2-2, with 8 positions matching TRBD2. J gave up 6 bases and V 4 bases, and 13 bases lay outside the gene matches. Germline loops: CDR1 SEHNR, CDR2 FQNEAQ (reference sequence). The CDR3 runs to 17 residues. CDR3 amino acids: CASSSPSGTRGPGELFF. The CDR3 DNA is TGTGCCAGCAGCTCCCCTTCCGGGACTAGAGGTCCCGGGGAGCTGTTTTTT.

This clone has a single count. The CDR3 here is CASSQDRGTHEQFF. The DNA for the CDR3 is TGTGCCAGCAGTCAGGACAGGGGCACCCATGAGCAGTTCTTC. This rearrangement joins TRBV6-4 to TRBJ2-1; 9 bases map to TRBD1. This CDR3 has 14 residues. Germline CDR1 and CDR2: MRHNA and SNTAGT. V was clipped by 5 bases and J by 8 bases; unmatched bases: 7.

V is TRBV29-1 and J is TRBJ2-7; 10 nucleotides line up with TRBD1. Losses at the gene ends were 5 bases for V and 4 bases for J; bases not matched to a gene: 11. This CDR3 comprises 15 residues. The V gene's germline CDR1 is SQVTM and CDR2 ANQGSEA. CDR3 sequence: CSVRTGGYVRYEQYF. CDR3 bases: TGCAGCGTTCGGACAGGGGGTTATGTGAGGTACGAGCAGTACTTC.

This chain links TRBV7-8 with TRBJ2-3, with TRBD1 matching 7 bases. Germline CDR1 is SGHVS and CDR2 is FQNEAQ. This CDR3 has 16 residues. The V gene end was trimmed by 5 bases and the J gene end by 3 bases; junction bases not matched to a gene: 11. The CDR3 sequence is CASSPTSTGVTDTQYF. In nucleotides, the CDR3 is TGTGCCAGCAGCCCCACGAGTACAGGGGTAACAGATACGCAGTATTTT.

This chain uses TRBV28 with TRBJ2-3; D might be TRBD2 (7 bases). The V gene lost 10 bases and the J gene lost 5 bases, with 16 bases spanning the gap. The V gene's germline CDR1 is MDHEN and CDR2 SYDVKM. The CDR3 extends over 13 amino acids. The CDR3 spells CATFGRGRDTQYF. CDR3 coding DNA: TGTGCCACCTTTGGGAGGGGGAGAGATACGCAGTATTTT.

The chain couples TRBV15 to TRBJ1-4, with D tentatively TRBD1 (5 bases). Between the trimmed V and J ends, which lost 0 bases and 3 bases, there was a span of 8 bases. This CDR3 is 15 amino acids long. The germline gives CDR1 LNHNV, CDR2 YYDKDF (reference sequence). The CDR3 spells CATSRDRQSNEKLFF. CDR3 sequence (DNA): TGTGCCACCAGCAGAGATAGACAGTCTAATGAAAAACTGTTTTTT.

This clone occurred a few times. V and J are TRBV28 and TRBJ1-1, with D possibly matching TRBD1 (6 bases). This CDR3 spans 14 amino acids. Trimming pared 6 bases from V and 5 bases from J, leaving 16 bases between. Germline V CDR1 and CDR2: MDHEN, SYDVKM. DNA for the CDR3: TGTGCCAGCAGGCGGACAGAGAGTGGGACTGAAGCTTTCTTT. Encoded protein: CASRRTESGTEAFF. The complete variable domain, with remaining parts taken from reference TRBV28 and TRBJ1-1, reads DVKVTQSSRYLVKRTGEKVFLECVQDMDHENMFWYRQDPGLGLRLIYFSYDVKMKEKGDIPEGYSVSREKKERFSLILESASTNQTSMYLCASRRTESGTEAFFGQGTRLTVV.

The V call is TRBV9, the J call TRBJ2-3; a weak D match, TRBD1 (6 bases). The ends were cut back, 3 bases at V and 6 bases at J, with 14 bases in the middle. The germline V gene has CDR1 SGDLS and CDR2 YYNGEE. CDR3 size: 14 residues. In nucleotides, the CDR3 is TGTGCCAGCAGCGCACCAAACAGGGCCGATACGCAGTATTTT. Encoded protein: CASSAPNRADTQYF. Full variable domain (missing parts from reference TRBV9 and TRBJ2-3): DSGVTQTPKHLITATGQRVTLRCSPRSGDLSVYWYQQSLDQGLQFLIQYYNGEERAKGNILERFSAQQFPDLHSELNLSSLELGDSALYFCASSAPNRADTQYFGPGTRLTVL.

This chain links TRBV6-1 with TRBJ1-2; 7 bases line up with TRBD1. J was trimmed by 5 bases and V by 7 bases; bases with no gene match: 10. The CDR3 sequence is 14 residues long. In germline, CDR1 is MNHNS, CDR2 SASEGT. This CDR3 is CASINRGLGYGYTF. The CDR3 DNA reads TGTGCCAGCATTAACAGGGGCCTGGGGTATGGCTACACCTTC.

The sample holds a few counts of this clone. The chain carries TRBV6-5 and TRBJ2-3; maybe TRBD1 (5 bases). Per germline, CDR1 MNHEY and CDR2 SVGAGI. CDR3 length equals 14 residues. Trimming shortened V by 6 bases and J by 2 bases, and 12 bases separated the two germline ends. CDR3 sequence (DNA): TGTGCCAGCAGCCCAGGGTTTATCACAGATACGCAGTATTTT. The encoded protein is CASSPGFITDTQYF.